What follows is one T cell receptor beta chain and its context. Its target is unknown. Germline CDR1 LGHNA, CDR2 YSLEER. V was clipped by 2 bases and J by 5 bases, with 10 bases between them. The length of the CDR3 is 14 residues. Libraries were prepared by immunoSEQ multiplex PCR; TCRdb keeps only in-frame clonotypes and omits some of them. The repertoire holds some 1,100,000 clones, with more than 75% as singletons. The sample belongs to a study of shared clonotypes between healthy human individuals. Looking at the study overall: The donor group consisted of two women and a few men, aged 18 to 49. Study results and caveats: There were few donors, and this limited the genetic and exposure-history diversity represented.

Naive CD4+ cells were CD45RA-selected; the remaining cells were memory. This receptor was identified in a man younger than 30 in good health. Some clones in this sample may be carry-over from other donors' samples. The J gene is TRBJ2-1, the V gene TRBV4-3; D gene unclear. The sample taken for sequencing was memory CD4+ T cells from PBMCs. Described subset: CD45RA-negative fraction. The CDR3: CASSQYSRNNEQFF. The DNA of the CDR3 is TGCGCCAGCAGCCAATACTCTAGGAACAATGAGCAGTTCTTC.